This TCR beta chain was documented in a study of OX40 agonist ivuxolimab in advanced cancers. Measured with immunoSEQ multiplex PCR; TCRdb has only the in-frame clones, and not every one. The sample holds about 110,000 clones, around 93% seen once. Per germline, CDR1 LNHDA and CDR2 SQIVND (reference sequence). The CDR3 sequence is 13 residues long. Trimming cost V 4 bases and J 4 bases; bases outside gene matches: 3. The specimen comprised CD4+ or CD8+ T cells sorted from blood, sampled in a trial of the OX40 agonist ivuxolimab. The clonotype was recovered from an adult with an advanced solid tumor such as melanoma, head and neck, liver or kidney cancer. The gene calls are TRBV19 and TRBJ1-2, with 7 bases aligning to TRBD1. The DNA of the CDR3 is TGTGCCAGTAGTACTTCAGGGGGCTATGGCTACACCTTC. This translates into CASSTSGGYGYTF.